The 21 T cell receptor beta chains below were found in one sample sequenced in a study of T cell changes during pregnancy in multiple sclerosis. Profiled with immunoSEQ multiplex PCR; TCRdb holds only in-frame clones, not every one. The data contain approximately 99,000 clones, over 85% of them singletons. Sequences were derived from peripheral blood, sampled after pregnancy. Source of these receptors: a female donor with multiple sclerosis, enrolled in a pregnancy study.

This clone occurred once. The V call is TRBV5-1, the J call TRBJ2-3; D gene uncertain. V lost 6 bases, J lost 0 bases, and 17 bases lay in between. Germline CDR1 is SGHRS and CDR2 is YFSETQ. The CDR3 sequence is 16 residues long. The CDR3 nucleotides are TGCGCCAGCACCCCGGTGGGCGCCACTAGCACAGATACGCAGTATTTT. Protein sequence: CASTPVGATSTDTQYF. The full variable domain, completed using reference TRBV5-1 and TRBJ2-3, is KAGVTQTPRYLIKTRGQQVTLSCSPISGHRSVSWYQQTPGQGLQFLFEYFSETQRNKGNFPGRFSGRQFSNSRSEMNVSTLELGDSALYLCASTPVGATSTDTQYFGPGTRLTVL.

The chain links TRBV27 to TRBJ1-5; TRBD1 matches 10 bases. The CDR3 spans 18 residues. Germline V gene lookup returns CDR1 MNHEY and CDR2 SMNVEV (reference sequence). With V trimmed by 6 bases and J by 0 bases, 11 bases remained unmatched. CDR3 region: CASRKGQGGFHSNQPQHF. CDR3 nucleotides: TGTGCCAGCAGAAAAGGACAGGGGGGATTTCATAGCAATCAGCCCCAGCATTTT.

The CDR3 bases are TGTGCCAGGGGAACAGGGGGCCTCGGGTGTGGCTATGGCTACACCTTC. It specifies CARGTGGLGCGYGYTF. V gene TRBV11-3 combines with J gene TRBJ1-2; the match to TRBD1 covers 9 bases. J lost 4 bases, V lost 9 bases, and 15 bases had no gene match. Germline values: CDR1 SGHNT, CDR2 YENEEA. The CDR3 length is 16 residues.

The J gene is TRBJ1-4, the V gene TRBV6-1, with 8 bases lining up with TRBD1. V lost 7 bases, J lost 2 bases, and 6 bases stayed unmatched. CDR3 length equals 15 residues. The germline V gene has CDR1 MNHNS and CDR2 SASEGT. The CDR3 is CASNPGQGTNEKLFF. The CDR3 DNA reads TGTGCCAGCAACCCAGGACAGGGCACTAATGAAAAACTGTTTTTT.

The chain uses TRBV7-2 and TRBJ2-7; a weak D match, TRBD2 (5 bases). This CDR3 region has 15 residues. Germline lookup yields CDR1 SGHTA and CDR2 FQGNSA. Trimming left V 1 base short and J 0 bases short, with 10 bases between. CDR3 amino acids: CASSLGRVSSYEQYF. The CDR3 region has the DNA TGTGCCAGCAGCTTAGGGCGGGTTAGCTCCTACGAGCAGTACTTC.

CDR3 sequence: CASSGRRQGLYNEQFF. The CDR3 region has the DNA TGTGCCAGCAGTGGGCGAAGACAGGGCCTCTACAATGAGCAGTTCTTC. The chain has TRBV25-1 and TRBJ2-1, with 7 bases aligning to TRBD1. Germline CDR1 reads MGHDK; CDR2 reads SYGVNS. V lost 4 bases and J lost 3; bases outside the gene matches: 9. The CDR3 is made up of 16 amino acids.

The genes are TRBV27 and TRBJ2-5; maybe TRBD1 (7 bases). Trimming took 2 bases from V and 5 from J, leaving 12 bases between them. CDR1 is MNHEY and CDR2 is SMNVEV in the germline V gene (reference sequence). The CDR3 extends over 14 amino acids. CDR3 DNA sequence: TGTGCCAGCAGTTTACAGGGGGGCAGGGAGACCCAGTACTTC. It codes for CASSLQGGRETQYF.

The genes are TRBV6-1 and TRBJ1-2; 8 bases line up with TRBD1. The CDR3 consists of 15 residues. Germline V gives CDR1 MNHNS, CDR2 SASEGT. With V trimmed by 5 bases and J by 4 bases, 9 bases remained unmatched. The CDR3: CASSPQGQGGYGYTF. The CDR3 coding sequence is TGTGCCAGCAGTCCCCAAGGACAGGGCGGCTATGGCTACACCTTC.

This clone appeared once. The V gene is TRBV27, the J gene TRBJ2-5; the match to TRBD2 covers 13 bases. The CDR3 is made up of 14 amino acids. J lost 5 bases, V lost 5 bases, and 2 bases had no gene match. Germline CDR1 MNHEY, CDR2 SMNVEV (reference sequence). The CDR3, as DNA: TGTGCCAGCAGTACGGGACTAGCGGGGGAGACCCAGTACTTC. It translates to CASSTGLAGETQYF.

J is TRBJ1-5 and V is TRBV7-2, with 7 bases matching TRBD1. The CDR3 is 16 residues long. Germline CDR1 SGHTA, CDR2 FQGNSA. Trimming at V came to 5 bases and at J to 0 bases, leaving 7 bases not matched to a gene. CDR3 in DNA: TGTGCCAGCAGCAGGGACAGCCAGATTAGCAATCAGCCCCAGCATTTT. As protein: CASSRDSQISNQPQHF.

The V and J genes are TRBV4-1 and TRBJ2-1, with 7 positions matching TRBD2. This CDR3 is 19 amino acids long. J lost 0 bases, V lost 0 bases, and 11 bases had no gene match. CDR1 and CDR2 (germline): MGHRA, YSYEKL. CDR3 nucleotide sequence: TGCGCCAGCAGCCAAGAGCGGGGACGGGAGGCTTCCTCCTACAATGAGCAGTTCTTC. Its protein is CASSQERGREASSYNEQFF.

The chain joins TRBV6-1 to TRBJ2-5; possibly TRBD1 for D (6 bases). Germline CDR1 is MNHNS and CDR2 is SASEGT. There are 17 residues in the CDR3. The V and J ends lost 2 bases and 4 bases respectively, with 20 bases between them. CDR3: CASSERLGAAVRETQYF. The CDR3 nucleotides are TGTGCCAGCAGTGAAAGGTTGGGGGCAGCAGTGAGAGAGACCCAGTACTTC.

This clone has a single count. The rearrangement links TRBV7-9 to TRBJ2-1; 12 bases match TRBD2. CDR3 length: 15 residues. The junction had 7 bases not matched to a gene; V was cut back by 6 bases and J by 7 bases. Germline CDR1 reads SEHNR; CDR2 reads FQNEAQ (reference sequence). This CDR3 reads CASRGRLAGVNEQFF. In DNA form, the CDR3 reads TGTGCCAGCAGGGGAAGACTAGCGGGAGTTAATGAGCAGTTCTTC.

The genes are TRBV4-3 and TRBJ2-7, with D tentatively TRBD2 (6 bases). Trimming removed 1 base from V and 4 bases from J, with 14 bases in between. The CDR3 is 15 residues long. The germline V gene encodes CDR1 LGHNA and CDR2 YSLEER. The CDR3 region is CASSQGVEGLYEQYF. CDR3 bases: TGCGCCAGCAGCCAAGGTGTGGAGGGGTTATACGAGCAGTACTTC.

The genes are TRBV13 and TRBJ1-1; no firm D call. V was clipped by 1 base and J by 1 base, with 4 bases between them. The CDR3 contains 13 residues. The germline gives CDR1 PRHDT, CDR2 FYEKMQ (reference sequence). The CDR3 sequence is CASSLAQNTEAFF. In nucleotides, the CDR3 is TGTGCCAGCAGCTTAGCCCAGAACACTGAAGCTTTCTTT. Looking up the rest from reference TRBV13 and TRBJ1-1 gives the full variable domain: AAGVIQSPRHLIKEKRETATLKCYPIPRHDTVYWYQQGPGQDPQFLISFYEKMQSDKGSIPDRFSAQQFSDYHSELNMSSLELGDSALYFCASSLAQNTEAFFGQGTRLTVV.

The rearrangement uses TRBV4-1 and TRBJ2-7, with a tentative D call TRBD1 (5 bases). Germline CDR1 is MGHRA and CDR2 is YSYEKL. The CDR3 sequence is 16 residues long. Between the trimmed V and J ends, which lost 2 bases and 4 bases, there was a span of 18 bases. The CDR3 protein is CASSQSTNIDSYEQYF. CDR3 DNA: TGCGCCAGCAGCCAATCTACGAATATTGACAGTTACGAGCAGTACTTC.

The V gene is TRBV4-3, the J gene TRBJ2-1, with a possible D match to TRBD1 (5 bases). The germline gives CDR1 LGHNA, CDR2 YSLEER. Trimming took off 1 base at V and 2 bases at J, with 24 bases between the two ends. This CDR3 comprises 20 residues. In DNA, the CDR3 is TGCGCCAGCAGCCAAGTGTTGGCAGGGTCAGGCCCCTCCGCCTACAATGAGCAGTTCTTC. Residues: CASSQVLAGSGPSAYNEQFF.

This clone came up a few times. The chain carries TRBV5-5 and TRBJ1-1, with 11 bases fitting TRBD1. This CDR3 comprises 15 residues. J lost 3 bases, V lost 2 bases, and 3 bases had no gene match. Germline V gene data show CDR1 as SGHKS and CDR2 as YYEKEE (reference sequence). CDR3: CASSFSGQGDTEAFF. CDR3 bases: TGTGCCAGCAGCTTTTCGGGACAGGGGGACACTGAAGCTTTCTTT.

CDR3 region: CASSWDRAAEAFF. CDR3 DNA: TGTGCCAGCAGCTGGGACAGGGCGGCTGAAGCTTTCTTT. V usage is TRBV5-8 and J usage is TRBJ1-1, with 9 bases fitting TRBD1. J gave up 6 bases and V 3 bases, and 3 bases lay outside the gene matches. CDR1 and CDR2 (germline): SGHTS, YDEGEE. This CDR3 is built from 13 residues.

V gene TRBV25-1 combines with J gene TRBJ2-1; 14 nucleotides agree with TRBD2. The J segment lost 0 bases and the V segment lost 5 bases, leaving 6 bases of the junction unmatched. The CDR3 runs to 18 residues. From germline, CDR1 is MGHDK and CDR2 SYGVNS. The CDR3 loop is CASSRTSGRLSSYNEQFF. The CDR3 region has the DNA TGTGCCAGCAGTCGGACTAGCGGGAGGTTAAGCTCCTACAATGAGCAGTTCTTC.

The genes are TRBV5-4 and TRBJ1-2; 7 bases align to TRBD1. Per the germline V gene, CDR1 is SGHNT and CDR2 is YYREEE (reference sequence). This CDR3 spans 16 amino acids. Germline trimming cut 2 bases from V and 0 bases from J; bases unmatched to any gene: 7. The CDR3 nucleotides are TGTGCCAGCAGCTTAGCTAGGGGGCCCCCTAACTATGGCTACACCTTC. It translates to CASSLARGPPNYGYTF. The full variable domain, in which reference TRBV5-4 and TRBJ1-2 provide the parts outside the CDR3, is ETGVTQSPTHLIKTRGQQVTLRCSSQSGHNTVSWYQQALGQGPQFIFQYYREEENGRGNFPPRFSGLQFPNYSSELNVNALELDDSALYLCASSLARGPPNYGYTFGSGTRLTVV.